These 6 T cell receptor beta chains originate from one sample sequenced in a study of Ad26.COV2.S vaccination and SARS-CoV-2 variants. Assay used: immunoSEQ multiplex PCR; TCRdb lists only in-frame clones, some missing. The sample has roughly 420,000 clones, 89% seen once; the top ten hold over 2%. The treatment: some 20 received Ad26.COV2.S at low or high dose, single or two shots; 5 received placebo; per-sample allocation not given. Sampling happened 63 days after the first vaccine or placebo injection. The source material was peripheral blood, sampled in a trial of Ad26.COV2.S vaccine versus placebo. These receptor sequences come from a person aged 18-60 years who received the Ad26.COV2.S COVID-19 vaccine or a placebo.

This clone has just one count. J is TRBJ1-5 and V is TRBV5-6; maybe TRBD1 (6 bases). The germline V gene encodes CDR1 SGHDT and CDR2 YYEEEE. Between the trimmed V and J ends, which lost 3 bases and 5 bases, there was a span of 15 bases. The CDR3 contains 15 residues. The CDR3 sequence is CASSWKGGVDQPQHF. The DNA for the CDR3 is TGTGCCAGCAGCTGGAAGGGGGGCGTCGATCAGCCCCAGCATTTT.

The chain is built from TRBV7-7 and TRBJ1-5, with D unclear. There are 15 residues in the CDR3. V lost 1 base and J lost 2, with 9 bases in between. Germline-derived CDR1 and CDR2 are SSHAT and FNYEAQ (reference sequence). The CDR3 DNA reads as TGTGCCAGCAGCTTAGGGCCGATTCGCAATCAGCCCCAGCATTTT. Amino acids: CASSLGPIRNQPQHF.

The chain combines TRBV19 with TRBJ1-1; possible D gene TRBD1, 6 bases. V was clipped by 4 bases and J by 6 bases, with 15 bases between them. Germline V lookup: CDR1 LNHDA, CDR2 SQIVND (reference sequence). CDR3 size: 14 residues. The CDR3 DNA reads as TGTGCCAGTAGTAAAGCAGGGGCTCTAGCTGAAGCTTTCTTT. Protein sequence: CASSKAGALAEAFF.

This clone was counted a single time. The rearrangement joins TRBV10-3 to TRBJ1-3; no reliable D call. The V end was cut by 0 bases, the J end by 4 bases, with 7 bases between. Germline loops: CDR1 ENHRY, CDR2 SYGVKD. The CDR3 loop spans 14 amino acids. The CDR3 loop reads CAISESGSGNTIYF. The CDR3 DNA reads as TGTGCCATCAGTGAGTCAGGGTCGGGAAACACCATATATTTT.

The chain combines TRBV5-1 with TRBJ1-1, with unresolved D. V lost 7 bases, J lost 2 bases, and 15 bases lay in between. Germline V CDR1 and CDR2: SGHRS, YFSETQ. This CDR3 is 14 amino acids long. In DNA form, the CDR3 reads TGCGCCAGCGCCCTTAATAGGGCCAACACTGAAGCTTTCTTT. It encodes CASALNRANTEAFF.

The chain is built from TRBV18 and TRBJ2-2; no firm D call. This CDR3 comprises 13 residues. Germline V gives CDR1 KGHSH, CDR2 LQKENI. V was clipped by 3 bases and J by 6 bases, with 8 bases between them. The CDR3 DNA sequence: TGTGCCAGCTCACCGGAAGGATCCGGGGAGCTGTTTTTT. Translated: CASSPEGSGELFF.